A single TCR beta chain is shown here with its context. This CDR3 comprises 15 residues. The V gene's germline CDR1 is KGHSH and CDR2 LQKENI. J lost 1 base, V lost 3 bases, and 3 bases had no gene match. Sequencing used immunoSEQ multiplex PCR; TCRdb keeps in-frame clones, though not all of them. The data show 45,000 to 55,000 clones, around 88% seen once. The data belong to a study of OX40 agonist ivuxolimab in advanced cancers. Background on the study: The patients received ivuxolimab by intravenous route every 2 weeks at 0.01 to 10 mg/kg. Prior anti-PD-1, anti-PD-L1 or anti-CTLA-4 therapy did not bar entry, and less than 50% had some.

The receptor's source is an adult with an advanced solid tumor such as melanoma, head and neck, liver or kidney cancer. The chain uses TRBV18 and TRBJ2-3; 8 bases are shared with TRBD1. The specimen comprised CD4+ or CD8+ T cells sorted from blood, sampled in a trial of the OX40 agonist ivuxolimab. The CDR3 coding sequence is TGTGCCAGCTCACCGCAGGGGGCGCGCACAGATACGCAGTATTTT. Protein: CASSPQGARTDTQYF. Full variable domain (remainder filled in from reference TRBV18 and TRBJ2-3): NAGVMQNPRHLVRRRGQEARLRCSPMKGHSHVYWYRQLPEEGLKFMVYLQKENIIDESGMPKERFSAEFPKEGPSILRIQQVVRGDSAAYFCASSPQGARTDTQYFGPGTRLTVL.